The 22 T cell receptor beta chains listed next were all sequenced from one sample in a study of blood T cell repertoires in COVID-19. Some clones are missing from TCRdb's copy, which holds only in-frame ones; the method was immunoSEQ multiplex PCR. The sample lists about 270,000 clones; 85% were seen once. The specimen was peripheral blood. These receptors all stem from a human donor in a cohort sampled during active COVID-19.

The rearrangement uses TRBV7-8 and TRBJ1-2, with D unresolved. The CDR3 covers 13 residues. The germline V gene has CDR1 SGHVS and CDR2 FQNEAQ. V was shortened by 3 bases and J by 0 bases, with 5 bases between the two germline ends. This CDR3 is CASSFPSNYGYTF. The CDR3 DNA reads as TGTGCCAGCAGCTTCCCGTCTAACTATGGCTACACCTTC.

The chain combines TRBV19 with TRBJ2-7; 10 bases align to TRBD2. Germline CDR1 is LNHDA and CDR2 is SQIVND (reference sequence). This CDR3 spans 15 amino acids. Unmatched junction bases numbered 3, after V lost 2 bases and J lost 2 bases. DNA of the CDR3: TGTGCCAGTAGTATAAGCGGGAGGGGACCCTACGAGCAGTACTTC. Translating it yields CASSISGRGPYEQYF.

CDR3 in DNA: TGTGCCAGCAAGAGGGTTTTTACCCTCCAAGAGACCCAGTACTTC. It encodes CASKRVFTLQETQYF. V gene TRBV6-5 combines with J gene TRBJ2-5; possible D gene TRBD2, 5 bases. Germline CDR1 and CDR2: MNHEY and SVGAGI. V was cut by 7 bases and J by 1 base, with 16 bases left in between. The CDR3 sequence is 15 residues long.

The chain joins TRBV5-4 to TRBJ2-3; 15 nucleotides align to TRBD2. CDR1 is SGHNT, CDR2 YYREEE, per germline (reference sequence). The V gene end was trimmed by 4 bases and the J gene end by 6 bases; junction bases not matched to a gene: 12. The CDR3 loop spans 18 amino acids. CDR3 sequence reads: CASSRGLAGGVTSDTQYF. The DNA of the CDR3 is TGTGCCAGCAGCAGGGGACTAGCGGGAGGAGTCACGAGCGATACGCAGTATTTT.

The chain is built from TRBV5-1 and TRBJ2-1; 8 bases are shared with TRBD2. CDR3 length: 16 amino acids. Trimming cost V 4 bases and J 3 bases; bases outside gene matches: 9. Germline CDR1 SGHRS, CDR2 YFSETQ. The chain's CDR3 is CASSPLSGTNYNEQFF. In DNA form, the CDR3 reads TGCGCCAGCAGCCCCCTTAGCGGGACAAACTACAATGAGCAGTTCTTC.

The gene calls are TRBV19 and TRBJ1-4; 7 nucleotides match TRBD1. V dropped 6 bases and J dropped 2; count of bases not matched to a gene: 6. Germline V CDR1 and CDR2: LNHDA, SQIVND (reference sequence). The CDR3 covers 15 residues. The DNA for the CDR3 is TGTGCCAGTAGCACGGACAGGCGGACTAATGAAAAACTGTTTTTT. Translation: CASSTDRRTNEKLFF.

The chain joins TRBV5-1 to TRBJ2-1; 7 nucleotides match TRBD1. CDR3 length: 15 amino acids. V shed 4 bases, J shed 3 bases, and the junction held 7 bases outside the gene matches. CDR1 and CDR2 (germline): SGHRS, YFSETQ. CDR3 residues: CASSKTRDSYNEQFF. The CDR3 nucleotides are TGCGCCAGCAGCAAAACCCGGGACAGCTACAATGAGCAGTTCTTC. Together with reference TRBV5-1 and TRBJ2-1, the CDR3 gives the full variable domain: KAGVTQTPRYLIKTRGQQVTLSCSPISGHRSVSWYQQTPGQGLQFLFEYFSETQRNKGNFPGRFSGRQFSNSRSEMNVSTLELGDSALYLCASSKTRDSYNEQFFGPGTRLTVL.

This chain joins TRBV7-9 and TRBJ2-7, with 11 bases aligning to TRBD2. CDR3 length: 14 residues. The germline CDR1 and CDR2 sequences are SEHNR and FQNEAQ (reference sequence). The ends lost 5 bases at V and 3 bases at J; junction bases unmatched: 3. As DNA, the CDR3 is TGTGCCAGCAGCCCACTAGCGGGAGACTACGAGCAGTACTTC. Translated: CASSPLAGDYEQYF.

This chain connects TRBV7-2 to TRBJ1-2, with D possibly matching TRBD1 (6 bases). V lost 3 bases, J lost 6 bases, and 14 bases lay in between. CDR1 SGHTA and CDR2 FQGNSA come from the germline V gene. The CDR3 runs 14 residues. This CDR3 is CASSLMGAFNGYTF. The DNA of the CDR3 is TGTGCCAGCAGCTTGATGGGGGCCTTCAATGGCTACACCTTC.

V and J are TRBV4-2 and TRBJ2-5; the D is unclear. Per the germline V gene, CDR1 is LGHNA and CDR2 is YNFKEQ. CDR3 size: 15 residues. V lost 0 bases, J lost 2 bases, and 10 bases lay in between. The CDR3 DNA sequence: TGTGCCAGCAGCCAAGAAGGAAGCGAACAAGAGACCCAGTACTTC. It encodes CASSQEGSEQETQYF.

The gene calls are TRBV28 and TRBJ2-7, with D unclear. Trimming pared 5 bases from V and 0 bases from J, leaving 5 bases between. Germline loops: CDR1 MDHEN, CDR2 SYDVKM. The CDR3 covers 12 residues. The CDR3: CASSISSYEQYF. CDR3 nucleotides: TGTGCCAGCAGTATTAGCTCCTACGAGCAGTACTTC.

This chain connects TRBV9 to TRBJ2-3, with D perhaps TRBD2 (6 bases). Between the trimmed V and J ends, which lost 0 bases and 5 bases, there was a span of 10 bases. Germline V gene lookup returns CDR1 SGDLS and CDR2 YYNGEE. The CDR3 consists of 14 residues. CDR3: CASSVVVSGDTQYF. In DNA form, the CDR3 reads TGTGCCAGCAGCGTAGTCGTTAGCGGAGATACGCAGTATTTT.

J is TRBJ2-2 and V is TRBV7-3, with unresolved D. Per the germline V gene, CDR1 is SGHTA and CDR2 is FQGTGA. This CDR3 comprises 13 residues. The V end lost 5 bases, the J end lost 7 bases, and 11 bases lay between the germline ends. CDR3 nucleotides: TGTGCCAGCAGCAAAGTAGCAGACGGGGAGCTGTTTTTT. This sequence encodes CASSKVADGELFF. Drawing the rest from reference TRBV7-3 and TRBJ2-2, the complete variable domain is GAGVSQTPSNKVTEKGKYVELRCDPISGHTALYWYRQSLGQGPEFLIYFQGTGAADDSGLPNDRFFAVRPEGSVSTLKIQRTERGDSAVYLCASSKVADGELFFGEGSRLTVL.

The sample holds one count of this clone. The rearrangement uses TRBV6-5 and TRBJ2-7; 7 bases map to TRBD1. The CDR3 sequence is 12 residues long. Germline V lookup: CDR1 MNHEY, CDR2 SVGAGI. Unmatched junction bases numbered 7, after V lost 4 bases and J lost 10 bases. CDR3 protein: CASSFPTGDQYF. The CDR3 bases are TGTGCCAGCAGTTTCCCCACAGGGGACCAGTACTTC.

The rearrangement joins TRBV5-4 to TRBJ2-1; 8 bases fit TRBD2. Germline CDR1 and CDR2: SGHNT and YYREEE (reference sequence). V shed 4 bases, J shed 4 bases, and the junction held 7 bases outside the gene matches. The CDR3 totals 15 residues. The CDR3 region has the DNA TGTGCCAGCAGCCAAACTAGCGGAGGGTACAATGAGCAGTTCTTC. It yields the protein CASSQTSGGYNEQFF.

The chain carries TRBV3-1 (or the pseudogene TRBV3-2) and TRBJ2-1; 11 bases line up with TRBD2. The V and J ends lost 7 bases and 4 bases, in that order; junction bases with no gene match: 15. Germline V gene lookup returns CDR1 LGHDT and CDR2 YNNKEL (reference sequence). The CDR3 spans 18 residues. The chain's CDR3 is CASKPGIIGLAGYNEQFF. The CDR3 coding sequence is TGTGCCAGCAAACCTGGGATCATAGGACTAGCGGGTTACAATGAGCAGTTCTTC.

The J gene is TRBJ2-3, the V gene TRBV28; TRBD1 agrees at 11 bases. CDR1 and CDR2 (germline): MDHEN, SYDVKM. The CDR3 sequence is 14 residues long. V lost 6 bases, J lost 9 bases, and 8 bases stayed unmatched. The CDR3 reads CASRPGQGVGTQYF. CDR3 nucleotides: TGTGCCAGCAGGCCGGGACAGGGGGTCGGCACGCAGTATTTT.

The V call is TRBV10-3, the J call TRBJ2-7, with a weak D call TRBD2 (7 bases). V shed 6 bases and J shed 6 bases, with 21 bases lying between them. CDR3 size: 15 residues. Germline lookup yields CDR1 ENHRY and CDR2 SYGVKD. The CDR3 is CAISRRELGGLEQYF. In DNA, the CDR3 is TGTGCCATCAGCCGACGGGAGTTGGGGGGGCTCGAGCAGTACTTC.

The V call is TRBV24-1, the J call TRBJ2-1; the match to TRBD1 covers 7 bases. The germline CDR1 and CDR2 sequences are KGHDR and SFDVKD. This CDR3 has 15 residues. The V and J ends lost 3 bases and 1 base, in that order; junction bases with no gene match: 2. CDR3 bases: TGTGCCACCAGTGATATACAGGGGTCCTACAATGAGCAGTTCTTC. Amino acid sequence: CATSDIQGSYNEQFF.

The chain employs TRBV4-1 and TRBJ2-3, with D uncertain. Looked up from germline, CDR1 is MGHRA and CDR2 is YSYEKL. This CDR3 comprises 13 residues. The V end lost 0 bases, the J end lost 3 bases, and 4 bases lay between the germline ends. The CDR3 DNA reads TGCGCCAGCAGCCAAGACCGTACAGATACGCAGTATTTT. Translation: CASSQDRTDTQYF.

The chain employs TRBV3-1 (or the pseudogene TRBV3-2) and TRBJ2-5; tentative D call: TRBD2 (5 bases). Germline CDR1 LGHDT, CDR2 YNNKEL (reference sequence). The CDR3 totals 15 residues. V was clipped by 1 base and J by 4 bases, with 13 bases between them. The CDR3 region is CASSQGTLTRETQYF. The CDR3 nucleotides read TGTGCCAGCAGCCAAGGGACTTTGACACGAGAGACCCAGTACTTC.

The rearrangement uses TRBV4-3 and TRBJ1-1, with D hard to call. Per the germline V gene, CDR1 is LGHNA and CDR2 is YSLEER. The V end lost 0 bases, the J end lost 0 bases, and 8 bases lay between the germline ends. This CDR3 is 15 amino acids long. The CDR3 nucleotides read TGCGCCAGCAGCCAAGAGGCGGTGATGAACACTGAAGCTTTCTTT. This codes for CASSQEAVMNTEAFF.